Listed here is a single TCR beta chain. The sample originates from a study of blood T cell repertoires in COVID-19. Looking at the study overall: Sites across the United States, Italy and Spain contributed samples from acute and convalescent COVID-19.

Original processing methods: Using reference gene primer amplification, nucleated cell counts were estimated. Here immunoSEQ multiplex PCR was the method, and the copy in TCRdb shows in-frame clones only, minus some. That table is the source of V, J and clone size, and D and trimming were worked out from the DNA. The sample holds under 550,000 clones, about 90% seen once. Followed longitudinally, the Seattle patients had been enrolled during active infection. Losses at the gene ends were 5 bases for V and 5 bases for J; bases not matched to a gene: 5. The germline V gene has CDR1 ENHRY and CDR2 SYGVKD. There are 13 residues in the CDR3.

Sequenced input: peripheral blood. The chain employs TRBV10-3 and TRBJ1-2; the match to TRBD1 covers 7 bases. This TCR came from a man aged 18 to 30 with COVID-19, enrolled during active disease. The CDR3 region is CAISPGQHYGYTF. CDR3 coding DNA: TGTGCCATCAGTCCGGGACAGCATTATGGCTACACCTTC.